This TCR beta chain is drawn from a study of T cells expressing NK-cell markers (dated by TCRdb to the early 2020s). Study-level background: Seven to nine donors provided sorted CD3+CD56+NKG2C+, CD3+CD56+NKG2C- and CD3+CD56-NKG2C+ T-cell subsets, whose TCR beta-chain repertoires were profiled. Seven of the eight sequenced donors were HCMV-seropositive and one was HCMV-seronegative. The eight sequenced donors were randomly selected healthy volunteers, three men and five women. Libraries were sequenced as 2 x 150 bp reads on Illumina HiSeq 2000/2500, MiSeq or NextSeq.

The CDR3 covers 15 residues, taking in both the cysteine and the phenylalanine. The coding DNA is unavailable. CDR1 and CDR2 are drawn from the germline V gene (reference sequence): SEHNR, FQNEAQ. Study-wide findings and limitations: For six donors, the dominant CD3+CD56+NKG2C+ clonotypes were among the top 10 CD8+ clonotypes and accounted for roughly 1.0-7.5% of CD8+ T cells. Those dominant clonotypes were again the most abundant among CD3+CD56-NKG2C+ cells in four donors, at about 28.3-65%. Whether the expanded NKG2C-expressing T cell clones were specific for HCMV antigens remained unclear.

TCRdb shows the sequencer as Illumina HiSeq 2000. TCR beta cDNA libraries were prepared using 5'RACE template switching, which introduced a universal primer site and unique molecular identifiers. cDNA synthesis was primed from the TCR beta constant segment, followed by two successive PCR amplification steps. Processing in the source paper ran as follows. Reads were demultiplexed and grouped by UMI with MIGEC, and clonotypes were assembled and quantified with MiTCR. To exclude erroneous sequences, only TCR cDNA sequences supported by at least two reads were retained. Downstream repertoire analysis used the tcR package, and clonotypes were matched across fractions by CDR3 nucleotide sequence plus V segment. VDJmatch was used to annotate antigen specificity against VDJdb, with one amino acid substitution allowed in CDR3. The reads went through TCRdb reprocessing, and each CDR3 protein sequence gets one entry with no DNA. It is TCRdb's table, rather than the study itself, that gives the V and J calls and clone size. This sample's table lists approximately 110,000 distinct CDR3 sequences. 18% of the sample lies in the top ten.

For this clonotype: Its antigen has not been determined.

To determine HCMV serostatus, a commercial ELISA kit was used to detect HCMV-specific IgG in serum. Peripheral blood mononuclear cells were isolated from blood by Ficoll density gradient centrifugation. The receptor was isolated from a woman between 18 and 70 years old in good health. The specimen sequenced was blood T cells: a sorted CD56 or NKG2C T cell subset, CD4+ or CD8+ T cells, or bulk PBMC T cells (not recorded which). The chain is encoded by TRBV7-9 joined to TRBJ1-3; TCRdb outputs TRBD1, but without DNA this stays unchecked. The CDR3: CASSLAGAGGNTIYF.